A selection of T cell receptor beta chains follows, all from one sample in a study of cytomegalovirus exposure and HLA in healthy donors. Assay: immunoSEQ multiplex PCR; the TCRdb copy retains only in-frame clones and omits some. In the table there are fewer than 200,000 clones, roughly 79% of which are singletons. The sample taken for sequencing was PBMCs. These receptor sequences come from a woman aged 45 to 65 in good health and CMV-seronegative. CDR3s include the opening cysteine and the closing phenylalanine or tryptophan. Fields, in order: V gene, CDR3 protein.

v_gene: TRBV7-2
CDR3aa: CASSLIRETGELFF

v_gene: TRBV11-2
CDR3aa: CASRGEGANGNTIYF

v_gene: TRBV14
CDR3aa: CASSPTGQGEIYGYTF

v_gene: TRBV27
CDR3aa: CASKSTSGGFQETQYF

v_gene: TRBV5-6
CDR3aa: CASSSRGSVETQYF

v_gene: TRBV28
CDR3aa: CASRLRDSSYNSPLHF

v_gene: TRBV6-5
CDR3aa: CASSYNPSYEQYF

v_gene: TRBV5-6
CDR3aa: CASSLGVQATQYF

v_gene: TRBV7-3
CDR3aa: CASSLMLAGEGDTQYF

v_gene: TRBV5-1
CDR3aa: CASSLEASGTANTGELFF

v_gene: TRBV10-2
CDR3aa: CASSEAYNEQFF

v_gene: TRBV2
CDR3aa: CASSYSSNTGELFF

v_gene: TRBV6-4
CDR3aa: CASSDRDTGELFF